This entry concerns a single TCR beta chain. Its antigen is still unknown. Base qualities are not at hand, and no much larger clone is one base apart. The sample comes from a study of a mutant IDH1 vaccine in newly diagnosed glioma (dated by TCRdb to the early 2020s). Describing the broader study: Vaccination began 4-6 weeks after radiotherapy alone, or alongside temozolomide cycles in the chemotherapy-containing groups. Of the 32 patients who were treated, approximately 60% were male and approximately 38% were female, and the mean age was roughly 40 years. Prior to enrollment, patients had been given standard therapy consisting of radiotherapy alone, temozolomide alone, or radiochemotherapy with temozolomide, with the combination given to most patients. The week-35 safety follow-up took place at visit V12, and the week-47 end of study took place at visit V13. Peripheral blood was collected at six visits: V03 (baseline), V05, V07, V10, V12 and V13. Longitudinal TCRB deep sequencing was done for about two dozen treated patients, wherever samples were available for exploratory analyses. The paper's findings and limits, for the study overall: Pseudoprogression appeared unrelated to alterations in the top peripheral T cell clonotypes detected by TCRB sequencing. Availability determined which PBMC samples were chosen for TCRB deep sequencing. Vaccine-induced immune responses across multiple MHC alleles were detected in 93.3% of patients. The authors stated that sample limitations prevented analyses of patient blood samples from being reproduced.

The sample's time point label, decoded: week 47, end of study. Every vaccine dose consisted of 300 ug of a 20-mer mutant IDH1 peptide in Montanide, administered subcutaneously together with topical imiquimod. Patients received eight vaccinations in weeks 1, 3, 5, 7, 11, 15, 19 and 23, corresponding to visits V03 through V10. Newly diagnosed WHO grade 3 or 4 IDH1-mutant astrocytomas showing loss of nuclear ATRX were present in the donors. The samples were drawn from NOA16, a multicentre, single-arm, open-label phase I trial in Germany that tested a mutant IDH1 peptide vaccine in humans for the first time. The DNeasy Blood and Tissue Kit was used to extract genomic DNA from EDTA blood for TCRB sequencing. The library was built by means of the immunoSEQ multiplex PCR assay. Rearranged TCR beta chain sequences were amplified with the hsTCRB Kit following the manufacturer's protocol. An Illumina MiSeq was used to sequence the TCRB libraries. From the authors' description of their analysis: The kit vendor's proprietary platform handled demultiplexing, trimming and gene mapping. Here the immuneACCESS table is served through TCRdb, limited to in-frame sequences with V and J called. Missing clones are a known gap in these copies; in checked studies unresolved V genes cover under half, and the rest lacks a known reason. V and J calls and clone size are those listed in that table; D and trimming were worked out from the DNA. This sample comprises around 100,000 clones, approximately 89% of them detected only once. The top ten constitute 0.77% of the sample.

The cysteine opens and the phenylalanine closes a CDR3 of 16 amino acids. Left in the record is the CDR3 DNA by itself, 48 bases read in frame from the first base. At the junction V is shortened by 6 bases and J by 7 bases, with 22 bases in between. CDR1 and CDR2 were assigned from the germline V gene (reference sequence) as MNHEY and SMNVEV. The TCR comes from a woman aged 50 to 65 with glioma. The sample consisted of PBMCs, taken from a glioma patient whose treatment included an IDH1 peptide vaccine. The chain uses TRBV27 and TRBJ1-5; TRBD1 could be the D gene, as 5 bases match. The nucleotide sequence reads as follows: TGTGCCAGCAGCCCTGACCCTGGATTTGGGGGACAGCCCCAGCATTTT. This sequence encodes CASSPDPGFGGQPQHF.